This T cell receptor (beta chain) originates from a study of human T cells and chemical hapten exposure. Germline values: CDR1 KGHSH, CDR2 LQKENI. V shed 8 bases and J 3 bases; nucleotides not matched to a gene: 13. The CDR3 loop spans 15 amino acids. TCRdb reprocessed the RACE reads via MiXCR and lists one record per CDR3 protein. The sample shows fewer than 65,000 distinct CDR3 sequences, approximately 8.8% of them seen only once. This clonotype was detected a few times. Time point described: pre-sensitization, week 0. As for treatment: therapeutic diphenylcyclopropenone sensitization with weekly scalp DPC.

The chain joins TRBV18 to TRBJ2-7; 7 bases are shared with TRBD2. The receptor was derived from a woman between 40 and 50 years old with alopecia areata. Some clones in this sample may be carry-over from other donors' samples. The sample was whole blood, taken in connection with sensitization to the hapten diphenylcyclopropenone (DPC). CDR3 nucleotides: TGTGCCAGCCTCCGGGGGGACGGACTTGACTACGAGCAGTACTTC. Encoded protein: CASLRGDGLDYEQYF.